One T cell receptor (beta chain) is described in this entry. Its specificity is not known. The sorted conventional CD4+ T cells were CD25-low and CD127-high, with genomic DNA sequenced. This specimen belongs to a study of regulatory and conventional T cells in RAG deficiency. The CDR3 contains 15 residues. Points from the study as a whole: Shannon entropy was markedly lower and Simpson indices higher in RAG-deficient patients than control T-cell subsets.

TCRdb keeps only in-frame clones here, not all; method: immunoSEQ multiplex PCR. The sample has around 29,000 clones, 95% to 96% seen once; the top ten hold about 0.36%. The same specimen was also included in a second study, on regulatory T cells. Turning to that study: Primers: 52 TRBV forward and 13 TRBJ reverse. Patient repertoires had restricted TRB V-J pairs and skewed V and J usage, most in Tregs.

This chain uses TRBV21-1 with TRBJ2-2; the table calls TRBD2, which could not be checked here. TRBV21-1 is marked as a pseudogene. The clonotype originates from a human donor in good health. Sequencing input: CD25- CD4+ T cells sorted from blood. The CDR3 loop is CASSKGGSDTGELFF. The CDR3, as DNA: TGTGCCAGCAGCAAGGGGGGTTCGGACACCGGGGAGCTGTTTTTT.